This T cell receptor beta chain came from a study of radiation and T cells in renal cell carcinoma. Regarding time point: blood 4 weeks post-SBRT, at nephrectomy. This sample's treatment: 15 Gy SBRT to primary tumor, nephrectomy 4 weeks later. The method was immunoSEQ multiplex PCR; TCRdb's version includes in-frame clones alone and lacks a portion of them. The table includes 130,000 to 150,000 clones, less than 90% detected once. The V gene's germline CDR1 is SGHAT and CDR2 FQNNGV. This CDR3 has 12 residues. Unmatched junction bases numbered 6, after V lost 5 bases and J lost 13 bases. This receptor was taken from a woman aged 50 to 65 with renal cell carcinoma. The chain carries TRBV11-2 and TRBJ2-1; 9 bases map to TRBD2. The starting material was blood, obtained from a patient whose treatment included radiotherapy and nephrectomy. For the CDR3, the DNA is TGTGCCAGCAGCAAATCAGCGGGAGGACAGTTCTTC. This sequence encodes CASSKSAGGQFF.